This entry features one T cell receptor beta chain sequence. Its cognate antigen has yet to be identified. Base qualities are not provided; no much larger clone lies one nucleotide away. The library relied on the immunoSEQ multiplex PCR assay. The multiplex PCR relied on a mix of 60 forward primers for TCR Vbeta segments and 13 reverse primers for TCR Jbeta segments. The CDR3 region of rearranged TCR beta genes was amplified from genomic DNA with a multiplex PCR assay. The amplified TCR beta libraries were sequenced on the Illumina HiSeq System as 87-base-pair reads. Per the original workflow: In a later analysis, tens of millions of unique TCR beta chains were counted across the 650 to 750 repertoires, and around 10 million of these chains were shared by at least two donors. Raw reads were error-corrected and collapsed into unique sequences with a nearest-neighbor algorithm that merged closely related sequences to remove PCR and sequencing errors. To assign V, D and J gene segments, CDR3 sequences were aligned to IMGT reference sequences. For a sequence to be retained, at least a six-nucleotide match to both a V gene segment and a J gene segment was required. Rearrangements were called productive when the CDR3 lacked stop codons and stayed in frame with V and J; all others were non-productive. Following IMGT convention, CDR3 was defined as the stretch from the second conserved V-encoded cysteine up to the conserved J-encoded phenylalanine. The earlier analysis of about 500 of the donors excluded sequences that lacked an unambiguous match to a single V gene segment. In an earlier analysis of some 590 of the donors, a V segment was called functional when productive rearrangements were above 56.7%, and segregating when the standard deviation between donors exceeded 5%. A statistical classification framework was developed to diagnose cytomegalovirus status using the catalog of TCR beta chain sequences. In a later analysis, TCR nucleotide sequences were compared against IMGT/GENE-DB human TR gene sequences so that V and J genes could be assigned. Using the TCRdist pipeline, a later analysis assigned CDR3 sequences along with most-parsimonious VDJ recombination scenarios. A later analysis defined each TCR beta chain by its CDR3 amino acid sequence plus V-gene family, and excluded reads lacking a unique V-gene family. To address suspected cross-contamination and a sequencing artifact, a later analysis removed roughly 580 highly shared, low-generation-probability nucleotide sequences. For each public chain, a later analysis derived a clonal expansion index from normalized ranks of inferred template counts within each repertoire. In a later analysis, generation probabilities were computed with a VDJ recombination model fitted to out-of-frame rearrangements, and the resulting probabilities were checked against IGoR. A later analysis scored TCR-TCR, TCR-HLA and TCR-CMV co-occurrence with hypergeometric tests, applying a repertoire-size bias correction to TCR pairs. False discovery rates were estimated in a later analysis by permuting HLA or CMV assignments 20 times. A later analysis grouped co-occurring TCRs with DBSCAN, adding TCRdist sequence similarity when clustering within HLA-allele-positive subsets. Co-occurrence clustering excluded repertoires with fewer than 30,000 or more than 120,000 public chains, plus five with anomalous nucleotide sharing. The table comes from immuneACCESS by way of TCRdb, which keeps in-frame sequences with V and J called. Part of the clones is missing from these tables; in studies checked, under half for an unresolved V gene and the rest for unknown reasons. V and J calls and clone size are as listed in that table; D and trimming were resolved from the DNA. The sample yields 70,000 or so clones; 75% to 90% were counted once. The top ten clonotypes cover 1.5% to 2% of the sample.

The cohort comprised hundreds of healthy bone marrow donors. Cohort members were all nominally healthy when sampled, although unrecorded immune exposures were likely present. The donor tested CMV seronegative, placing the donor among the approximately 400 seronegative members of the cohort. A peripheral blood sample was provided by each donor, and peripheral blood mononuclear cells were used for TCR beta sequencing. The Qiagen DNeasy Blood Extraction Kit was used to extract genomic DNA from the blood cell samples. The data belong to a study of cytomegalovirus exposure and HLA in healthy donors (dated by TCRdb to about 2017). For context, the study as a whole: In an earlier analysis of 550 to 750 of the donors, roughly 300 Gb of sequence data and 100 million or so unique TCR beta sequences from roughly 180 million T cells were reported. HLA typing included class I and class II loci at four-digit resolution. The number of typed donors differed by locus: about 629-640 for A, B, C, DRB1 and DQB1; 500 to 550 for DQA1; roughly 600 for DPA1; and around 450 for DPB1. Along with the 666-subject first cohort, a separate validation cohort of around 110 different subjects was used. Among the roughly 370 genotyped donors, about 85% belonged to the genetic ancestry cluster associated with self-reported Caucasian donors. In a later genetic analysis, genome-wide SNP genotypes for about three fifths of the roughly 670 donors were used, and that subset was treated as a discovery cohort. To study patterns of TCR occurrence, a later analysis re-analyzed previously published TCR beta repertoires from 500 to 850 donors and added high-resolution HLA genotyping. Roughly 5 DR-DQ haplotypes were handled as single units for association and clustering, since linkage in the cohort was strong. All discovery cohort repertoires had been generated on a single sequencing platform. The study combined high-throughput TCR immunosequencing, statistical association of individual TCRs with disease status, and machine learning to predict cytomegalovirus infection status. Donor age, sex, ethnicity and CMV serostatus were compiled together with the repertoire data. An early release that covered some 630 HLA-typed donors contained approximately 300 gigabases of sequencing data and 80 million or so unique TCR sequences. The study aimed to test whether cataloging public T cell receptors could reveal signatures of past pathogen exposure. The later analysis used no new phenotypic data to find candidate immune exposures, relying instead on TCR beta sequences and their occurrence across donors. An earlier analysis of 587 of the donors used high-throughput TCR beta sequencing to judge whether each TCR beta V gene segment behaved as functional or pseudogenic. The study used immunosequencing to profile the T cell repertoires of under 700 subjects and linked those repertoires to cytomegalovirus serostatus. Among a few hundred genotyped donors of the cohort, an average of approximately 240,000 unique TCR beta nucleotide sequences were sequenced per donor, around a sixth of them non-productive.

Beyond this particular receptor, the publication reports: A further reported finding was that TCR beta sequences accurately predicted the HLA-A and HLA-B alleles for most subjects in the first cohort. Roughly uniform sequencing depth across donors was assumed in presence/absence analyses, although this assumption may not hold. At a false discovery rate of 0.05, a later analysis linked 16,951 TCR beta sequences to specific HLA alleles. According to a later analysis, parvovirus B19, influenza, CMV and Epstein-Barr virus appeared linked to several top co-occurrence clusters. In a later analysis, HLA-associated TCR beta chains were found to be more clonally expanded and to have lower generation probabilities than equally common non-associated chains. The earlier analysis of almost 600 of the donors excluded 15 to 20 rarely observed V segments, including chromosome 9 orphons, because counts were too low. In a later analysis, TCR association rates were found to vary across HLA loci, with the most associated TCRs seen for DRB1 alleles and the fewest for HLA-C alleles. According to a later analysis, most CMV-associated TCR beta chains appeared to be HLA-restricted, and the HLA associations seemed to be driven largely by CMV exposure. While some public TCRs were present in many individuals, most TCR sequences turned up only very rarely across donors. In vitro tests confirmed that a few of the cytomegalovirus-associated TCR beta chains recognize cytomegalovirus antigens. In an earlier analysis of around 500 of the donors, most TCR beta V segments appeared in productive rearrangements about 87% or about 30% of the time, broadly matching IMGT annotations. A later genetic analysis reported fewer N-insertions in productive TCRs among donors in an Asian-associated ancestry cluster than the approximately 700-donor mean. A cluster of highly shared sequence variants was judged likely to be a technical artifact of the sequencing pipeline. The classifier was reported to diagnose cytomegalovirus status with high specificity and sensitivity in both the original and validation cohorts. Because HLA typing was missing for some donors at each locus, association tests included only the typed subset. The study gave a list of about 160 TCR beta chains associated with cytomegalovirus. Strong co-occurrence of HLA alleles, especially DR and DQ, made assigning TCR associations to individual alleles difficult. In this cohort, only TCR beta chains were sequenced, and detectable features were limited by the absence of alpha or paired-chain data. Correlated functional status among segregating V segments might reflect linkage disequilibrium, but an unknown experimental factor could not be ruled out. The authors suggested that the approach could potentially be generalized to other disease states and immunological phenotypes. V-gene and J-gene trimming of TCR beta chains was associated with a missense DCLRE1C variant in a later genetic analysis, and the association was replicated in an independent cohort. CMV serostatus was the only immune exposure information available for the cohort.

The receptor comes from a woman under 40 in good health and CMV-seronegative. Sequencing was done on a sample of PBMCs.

For the CDR3, the sequence is CASTNPGGNEQFF. The DNA sequence is as follows: TGCGCCAGCACCAACCCGGGGGGGAATGAGCAGTTCTTC. Here the chain combines TRBV5-1 and TRBJ2-1, with 8 bases in between that match TRBD2. Trimming takes 6 bases off V and 7 bases off J; junction bases not matched to a gene: 6. CDR1 SGHRS and CDR2 YFSETQ were looked up in the germline V gene. The CDR3, from cysteine to phenylalanine, totals 13 residues. The entry retains the CDR3 DNA only, 39 bases that are in frame from base 1.